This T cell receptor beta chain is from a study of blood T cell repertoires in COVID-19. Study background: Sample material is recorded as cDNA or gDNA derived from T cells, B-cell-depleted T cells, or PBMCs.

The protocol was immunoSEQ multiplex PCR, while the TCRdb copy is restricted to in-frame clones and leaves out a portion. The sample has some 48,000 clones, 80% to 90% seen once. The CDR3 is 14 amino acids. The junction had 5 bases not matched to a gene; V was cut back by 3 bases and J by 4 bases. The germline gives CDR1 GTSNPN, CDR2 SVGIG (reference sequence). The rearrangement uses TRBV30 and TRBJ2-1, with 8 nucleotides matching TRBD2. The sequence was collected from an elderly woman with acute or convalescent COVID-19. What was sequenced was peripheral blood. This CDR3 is CAWRISGTYNEQFF. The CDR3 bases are TGTGCCTGGAGGATTAGCGGGACGTACAATGAGCAGTTCTTC.